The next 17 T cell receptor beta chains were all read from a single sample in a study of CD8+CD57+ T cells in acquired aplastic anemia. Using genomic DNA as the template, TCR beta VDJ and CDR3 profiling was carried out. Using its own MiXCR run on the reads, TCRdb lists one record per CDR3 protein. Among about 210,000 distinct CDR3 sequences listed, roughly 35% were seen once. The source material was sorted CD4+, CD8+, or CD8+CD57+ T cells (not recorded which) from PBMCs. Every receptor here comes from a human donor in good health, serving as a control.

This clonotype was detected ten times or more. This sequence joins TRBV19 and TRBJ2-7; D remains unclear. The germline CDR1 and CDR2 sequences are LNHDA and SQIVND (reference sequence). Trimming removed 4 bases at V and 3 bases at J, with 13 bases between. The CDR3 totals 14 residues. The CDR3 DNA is TGTGCCAGTAGTAGAGGCAGGACGGGCTACGAGCAGTACTTC. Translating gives CASSRGRTGYEQYF.

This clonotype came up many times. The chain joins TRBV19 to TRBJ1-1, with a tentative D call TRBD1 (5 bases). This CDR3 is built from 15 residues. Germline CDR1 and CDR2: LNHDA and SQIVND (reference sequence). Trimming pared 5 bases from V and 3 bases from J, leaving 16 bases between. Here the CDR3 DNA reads TGTGCCAGTAGTGGAGGACGGGGGGGAGACACTGAAGCTTTCTTT. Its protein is CASSGGRGGDTEAFF.

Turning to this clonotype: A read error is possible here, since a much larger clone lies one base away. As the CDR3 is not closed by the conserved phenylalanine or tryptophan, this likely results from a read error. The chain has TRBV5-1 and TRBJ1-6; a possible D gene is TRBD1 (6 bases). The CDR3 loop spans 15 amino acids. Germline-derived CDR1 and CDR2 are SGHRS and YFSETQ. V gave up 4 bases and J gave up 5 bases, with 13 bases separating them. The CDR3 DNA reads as TGCGCCAGCAGCCCCCAACAGGGAGATAATTCACCCCTCCACTAT. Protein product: CASSPQQGDNSPLHY.

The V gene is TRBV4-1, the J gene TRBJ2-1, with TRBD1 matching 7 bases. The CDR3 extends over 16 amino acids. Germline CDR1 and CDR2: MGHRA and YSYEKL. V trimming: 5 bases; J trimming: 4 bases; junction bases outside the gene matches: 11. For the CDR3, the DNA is TGCGCCAGCAGCGGGTACGGGACAGAGGTATACAATGAGCAGTTCTTC. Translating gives CASSGYGTEVYNEQFF.

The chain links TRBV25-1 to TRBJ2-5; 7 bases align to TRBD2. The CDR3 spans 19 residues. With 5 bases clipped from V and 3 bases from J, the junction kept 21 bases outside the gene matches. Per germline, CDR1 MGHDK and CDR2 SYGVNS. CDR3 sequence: CASSPVTSRDLSQKETQYF. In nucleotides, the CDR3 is TGTGCCAGCAGTCCAGTGACTAGCAGGGACTTGTCACAAAAAGAGACCCAGTACTTC.

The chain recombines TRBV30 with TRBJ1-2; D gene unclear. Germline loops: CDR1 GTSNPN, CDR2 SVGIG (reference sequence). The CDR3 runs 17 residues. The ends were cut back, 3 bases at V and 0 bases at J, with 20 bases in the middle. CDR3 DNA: TGTGCCTGGAGCACTTATAAAGGACGGCGAACTAACTATGGCTACACCTTC. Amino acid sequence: CAWSTYKGRRTNYGYTF.

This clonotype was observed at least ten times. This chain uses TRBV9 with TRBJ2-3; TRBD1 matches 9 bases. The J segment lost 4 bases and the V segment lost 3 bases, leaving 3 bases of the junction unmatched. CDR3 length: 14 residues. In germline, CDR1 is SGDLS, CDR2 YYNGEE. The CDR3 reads CASSDGQGPDTQYF. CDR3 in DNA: TGTGCCAGCAGCGATGGACAGGGGCCAGATACGCAGTATTTT.

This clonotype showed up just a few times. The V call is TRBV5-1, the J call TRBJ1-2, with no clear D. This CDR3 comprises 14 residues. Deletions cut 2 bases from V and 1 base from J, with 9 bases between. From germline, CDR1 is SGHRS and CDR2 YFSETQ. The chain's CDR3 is CASSLDGYNYGYTF. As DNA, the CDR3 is TGCGCCAGCAGCTTAGACGGTTATAACTATGGCTACACCTTC.

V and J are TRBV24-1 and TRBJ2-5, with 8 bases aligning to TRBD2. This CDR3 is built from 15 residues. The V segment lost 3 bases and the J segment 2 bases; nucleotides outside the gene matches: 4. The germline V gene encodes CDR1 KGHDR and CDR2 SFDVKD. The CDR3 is CATSDPGGPQETQYF. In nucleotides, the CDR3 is TGTGCCACCAGTGATCCGGGAGGGCCGCAAGAGACCCAGTACTTC.

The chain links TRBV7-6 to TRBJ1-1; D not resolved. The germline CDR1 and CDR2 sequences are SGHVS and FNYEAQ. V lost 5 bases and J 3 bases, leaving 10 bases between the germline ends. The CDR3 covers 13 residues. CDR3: CASSAGRDTEAFF. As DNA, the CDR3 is TGTGCCAGCAGCGCAGGTAGGGACACTGAAGCTTTCTTT.

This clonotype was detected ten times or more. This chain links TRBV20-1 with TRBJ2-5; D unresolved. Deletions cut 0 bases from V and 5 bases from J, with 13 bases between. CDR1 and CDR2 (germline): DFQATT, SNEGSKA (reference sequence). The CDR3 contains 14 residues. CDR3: CSARDGLDGETQYF. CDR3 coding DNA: TGCAGTGCTAGAGATGGTCTCGATGGGGAGACCCAGTACTTC.

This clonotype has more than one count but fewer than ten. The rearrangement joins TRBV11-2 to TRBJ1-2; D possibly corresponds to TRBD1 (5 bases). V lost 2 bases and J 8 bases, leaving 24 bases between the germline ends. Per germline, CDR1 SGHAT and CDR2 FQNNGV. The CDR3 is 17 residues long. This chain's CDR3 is CASSLISSGTGSGGYTF. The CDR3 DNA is TGTGCCAGCAGCTTAATTAGTAGCGGAACAGGATCGGGAGGCTACACCTTC.

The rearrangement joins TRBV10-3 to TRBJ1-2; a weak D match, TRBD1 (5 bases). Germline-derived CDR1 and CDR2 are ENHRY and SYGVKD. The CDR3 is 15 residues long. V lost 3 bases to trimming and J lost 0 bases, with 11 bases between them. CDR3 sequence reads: CAISERGRPNYGYTF. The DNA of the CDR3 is TGTGCCATCAGTGAACGGGGACGGCCTAACTATGGCTACACCTTC.

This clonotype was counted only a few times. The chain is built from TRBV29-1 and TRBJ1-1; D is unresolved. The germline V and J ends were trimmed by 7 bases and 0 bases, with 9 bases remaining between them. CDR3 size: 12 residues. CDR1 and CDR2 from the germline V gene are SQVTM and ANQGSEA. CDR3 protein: CSALTLNTEAFF. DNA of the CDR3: TGCAGCGCCCTCACGCTGAACACTGAAGCTTTCTTT. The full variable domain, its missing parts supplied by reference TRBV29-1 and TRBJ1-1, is SAVISQKPSRDICQRGTSLTIQCQVDSQVTMMFWYRQQPGQSLTLIATANQGSEATYESGFVIDKFPISRPNLTFSTLTVSNMSPEDSSIYLCSALTLNTEAFFGQGTRLTVV.

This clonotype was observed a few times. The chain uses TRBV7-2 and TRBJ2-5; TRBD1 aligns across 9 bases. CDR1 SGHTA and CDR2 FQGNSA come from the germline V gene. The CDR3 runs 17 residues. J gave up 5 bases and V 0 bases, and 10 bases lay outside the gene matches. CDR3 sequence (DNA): TGTGCCAGCAGCTTAGCCGTTACAGGGGGCTTGGGGGAGACCCAGTACTTC. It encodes CASSLAVTGGLGETQYF.

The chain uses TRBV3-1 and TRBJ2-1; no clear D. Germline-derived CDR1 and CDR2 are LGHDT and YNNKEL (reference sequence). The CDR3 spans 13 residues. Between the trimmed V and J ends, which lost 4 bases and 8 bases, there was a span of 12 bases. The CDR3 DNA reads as TGTGCCAGCAGCCGACTCCTAGAGTATGAGCAGTTCTTC. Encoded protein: CASSRLLEYEQFF.

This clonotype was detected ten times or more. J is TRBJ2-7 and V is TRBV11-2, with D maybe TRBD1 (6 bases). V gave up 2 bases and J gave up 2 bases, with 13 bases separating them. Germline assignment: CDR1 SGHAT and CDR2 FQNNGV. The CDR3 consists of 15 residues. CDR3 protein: CASSLLTGMAYEQYF. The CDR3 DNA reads TGTGCCAGCAGCTTATTGACAGGTATGGCCTACGAGCAGTACTTC.